A single T cell receptor (beta chain) is shown here with its context. The data were obtained in a study of cytotoxic CD8 clonotypes in ibrutinib-treated CLL. Study in general: Response samples were taken after a median of about 12 months on treatment, range 6 to 36.

Produced via immunoSEQ multiplex PCR; TCRdb's table is partial and in-frame only. The sample lists 250,000 to 350,000 clones; approximately 79% were seen once. The CDR3 sequence is 15 residues long. The V gene's germline CDR1 is MDHEN and CDR2 SYDVKM. V lost 6 bases, J lost 3 bases, and 8 bases stayed unmatched. The sample in question was PBMCs, obtained at disease progression, from a patient treated with ibrutinib. The TCR sequence derives from a human donor with chronic lymphocytic leukemia. The genes are TRBV28 and TRBJ1-5; 7 positions match TRBD1. The CDR3 coding sequence is TGTGCCAGCAGAAGACAGGGTGGGGACAATCAGCCCCAGCATTTT. Residues: CASRRQGGDNQPQHF.